These 26 T cell receptor beta chains came from one sample sequenced in a study of blood T cell repertoires in COVID-19. Method: immunoSEQ multiplex PCR; TCRdb's copy keeps in-frame clones and lacks some. The table includes about 46,000 clones, around nine tenths detected once. The sequencing sample was made of peripheral blood. These receptors originate from a man between 60 and 70 years old with active or convalescent COVID-19.

V gene TRBV3-1 (or the pseudogene TRBV3-2) combines with J gene TRBJ1-5; D remains ambiguous. Germline V gives CDR1 LGHDT, CDR2 YNNKEL (reference sequence). Trimming stripped 0 bases from V and 7 bases from J, with 7 bases between. This CDR3 is built from 13 residues. CDR3 protein: CASSQDLKQPQHF. The DNA for the CDR3 is TGTGCCAGCAGCCAAGATCTAAAGCAGCCCCAGCATTTT.

V is TRBV9 and J is TRBJ2-5; the match to TRBD1 covers 8 bases. This CDR3 spans 15 amino acids. Unmatched junction bases numbered 3, after V lost 0 bases and J lost 2 bases. CDR1 is SGDLS and CDR2 is YYNGEE in the germline V gene. The CDR3 here is CASSVGQGIQETQYF. The CDR3 DNA reads TGTGCCAGCAGCGTAGGACAGGGGATTCAAGAGACCCAGTACTTC.

The chain uses TRBV3-1 (or the pseudogene TRBV3-2) and TRBJ2-7; 7 positions agree with TRBD1. This CDR3 contains 15 residues. Trimming at V came to 2 bases and at J to 4 bases, leaving 8 bases not matched to a gene. In germline, CDR1 is LGHDT, CDR2 YNNKEL (reference sequence). In DNA form, the CDR3 reads TGTGCCAGCAGCCAAAACCGAGGGGGCGGGTACGAGCAGTACTTC. This sequence encodes CASSQNRGGGYEQYF.

This chain connects TRBV24-1 to TRBJ1-1, with D unresolved. The V end lost 4 bases, the J end lost 5 bases, and 10 bases lay between the germline ends. Germline V gives CDR1 KGHDR, CDR2 SFDVKD. CDR3 size: 13 residues. DNA for the CDR3: TGTGCCACCAGTGACAGTTGGAGGACTGAAGCTTTCTTT. It encodes CATSDSWRTEAFF.

V usage is TRBV6-5 and J usage is TRBJ1-1, with a weak D call TRBD1 (5 bases). The V end lost 8 bases, the J end lost 5 bases, and 12 bases lay between the germline ends. Germline V CDR1 and CDR2: MNHEY, SVGAGI. This CDR3 region has 12 residues. CDR3 in amino acids: CASSLRGTEAFF. The CDR3 region has the DNA TGTGCCAGCTCGTTACGGGGGACTGAAGCTTTCTTT.

This chain uses TRBV19 with TRBJ1-1, with 7 bases aligning to TRBD1. V lost 5 bases and J lost 1; bases outside the gene matches: 7. CDR1 LNHDA and CDR2 SQIVND come from the germline V gene (reference sequence). CDR3 length equals 15 residues. CDR3 sequence: CASSPTTGENTEAFF. CDR3 sequence (DNA): TGTGCCAGTAGTCCCACAACAGGGGAGAACACTGAAGCTTTCTTT.

The gene calls are TRBV3-1 (or the pseudogene TRBV3-2) and TRBJ1-2, with D maybe TRBD1 (5 bases). The CDR3 loop spans 15 amino acids. V was cut by 0 bases and J by 6 bases, with 14 bases left in between. The germline CDR1 and CDR2 sequences are LGHDT and YNNKEL (reference sequence). The CDR3 is CASSQDTWGRNGYTF. DNA of the CDR3: TGTGCCAGCAGCCAAGATACGTGGGGGAGGAATGGCTACACCTTC.

The chain carries TRBV5-8 and TRBJ2-3; TRBD1 is a possible D gene (6 bases). The ends were cut back, 0 bases at V and 4 bases at J, with 9 bases in the middle. Germline loops: CDR1 SGHTS, CDR2 YDEGEE. The CDR3 is 14 residues long. The CDR3: CASSLVTGSDTQYF. In DNA, the CDR3 is TGTGCCAGCAGCTTGGTTACAGGGTCAGATACGCAGTATTTT.

The chain is built from TRBV10-1 and TRBJ1-2; possible D gene TRBD1, 5 bases. V lost 2 bases and J 0 bases, leaving 7 bases between the germline ends. CDR1 WNHNN and CDR2 SYGVQD come from the germline V gene (reference sequence). This CDR3 is 14 amino acids long. The CDR3 sequence is CASSEDSPNYGYTF. The CDR3 DNA reads as TGCGCCAGCAGTGAGGACAGCCCTAACTATGGCTACACCTTC.

The chain joins TRBV5-1 to TRBJ1-3, with TRBD1 matching 8 bases. Germline-derived CDR1 and CDR2 are SGHRS and YFSETQ. The CDR3 consists of 16 residues. V lost 0 bases and J lost 3; bases outside the gene matches: 5. CDR3 amino acids: CASSLAGQGGGNTIYF. CDR3 sequence (DNA): TGCGCCAGCAGCTTGGCCGGACAGGGTGGTGGAAACACCATATATTTT.

The V call is TRBV9, the J call TRBJ2-1; TRBD2 agrees at 8 bases. The CDR3 spans 16 residues. From germline, CDR1 is SGDLS and CDR2 YYNGEE. After removal of 4 bases from V and 5 bases from J, the junction contained 11 bases not matched to a gene. CDR3 amino acids: CASSSGGGPPHNEQFF. In nucleotides, the CDR3 is TGTGCCAGCAGCTCGGGGGGGGGCCCCCCACACAATGAGCAGTTCTTC.

This clone appeared a single time. The rearrangement links TRBV6-5 to TRBJ2-7; D possibly corresponds to TRBD1 (6 bases). The CDR3 is 14 amino acids. The germline V and J ends were trimmed by 6 bases and 1 base, with 13 bases remaining between them. Germline CDR1 is MNHEY and CDR2 is SVGAGI. Written as DNA, the CDR3 is TGTGCCAGCAGACCCAAGGGGGAATCCTACGAGCAGTACTTC. Translating it yields CASRPKGESYEQYF.

This rearrangement joins TRBV7-8 to TRBJ1-5; unclear D gene. The V gene's germline CDR1 is SGHVS and CDR2 FQNEAQ. CDR3 length: 16 residues. Trimming removed 0 bases at V and 3 bases at J, with 12 bases between. The CDR3 sequence is CASSLAYPGTNQPQHF. Written as DNA, the CDR3 is TGTGCCAGCAGCTTAGCTTACCCGGGTACCAATCAGCCCCAGCATTTT.

This chain joins TRBV18 and TRBJ2-1; 9 nucleotides align to TRBD2. The CDR3 extends over 16 amino acids. The germline CDR1 and CDR2 sequences are KGHSH and LQKENI. V was pared by 4 bases and J by 9 bases, with 13 bases of the junction left unmatched. Written as DNA, the CDR3 is TGTGCCAGCTCACTAACTAGCGGGCCGCCTCTCGGTGAGCAGTTCTTC. Translating gives CASSLTSGPPLGEQFF.

V usage is TRBV24-1 and J usage is TRBJ2-2; D call uncertain. The CDR3 runs 14 residues. Trimming stripped 3 bases from V and 2 bases from J, with 6 bases between. Germline CDR1 KGHDR, CDR2 SFDVKD. As DNA, the CDR3 is TGTGCCACCAGTGATGAGCCTAACACCGGGGAGCTGTTTTTT. Translating it yields CATSDEPNTGELFF.

The gene calls are TRBV5-1 and TRBJ2-1, with 15 positions matching TRBD2. The CDR3 is made up of 16 amino acids. V lost 4 bases to trimming and J lost 6 bases; unmatched junction nucleotides: 5. Germline CDR1 and CDR2: SGHRS and YFSETQ. CDR3 protein: CASSPPGLAGGNEQFF. The CDR3 DNA reads as TGCGCCAGCAGCCCCCCGGGACTAGCGGGGGGCAATGAGCAGTTCTTC.

The chain recombines TRBV7-2 with TRBJ2-5; 8 bases align to TRBD1. Germline V gene lookup returns CDR1 SGHTA and CDR2 FQGNSA. The CDR3 has 14 amino acids. V was pared by 2 bases and J by 5 bases, with 4 bases of the junction left unmatched. The CDR3 region has the DNA TGTGCCAGCAGCTTAACAGGGGGGTGGGAGACCCAGTACTTC. Encoded protein: CASSLTGGWETQYF.

V usage is TRBV3-1 (or the pseudogene TRBV3-2) and J usage is TRBJ1-2, with D possibly matching TRBD1 (5 bases). Looked up from germline, CDR1 is LGHDT and CDR2 is YNNKEL (reference sequence). The V gene lost 4 bases and the J gene lost 2 bases, with 14 bases spanning the gap. This CDR3 spans 15 amino acids. The CDR3 DNA is TGTGCCAGCAGCCTTGGTCCAGGGTCCAACTATGGCTACACCTTC. Protein product: CASSLGPGSNYGYTF.

V usage is TRBV5-6 and J usage is TRBJ2-7, with D hard to call. CDR3 size: 17 residues. Between the trimmed V and J ends, which lost 0 bases and 4 bases, there was a span of 20 bases. Germline V gives CDR1 SGHDT, CDR2 YYEEEE. CDR3 amino acids: CASSLAPRVIAQYEQYF. The CDR3 DNA reads TGTGCCAGCAGCTTGGCCCCCCGGGTAATAGCTCAGTACGAGCAGTACTTC.

This clone appeared a single time. This sequence joins TRBV6-1 and TRBJ2-5, with 7 positions matching TRBD2. The CDR3 extends over 16 amino acids. The germline CDR1 and CDR2 sequences are MNHNS and SASEGT. After removal of 3 bases from V and 7 bases from J, the junction contained 14 bases not matched to a gene. In DNA, the CDR3 is TGTGCCAGCAGTGACCAAAAACTAGCGACGCGGTTGACCCAGTACTTC. Translated, it gives CASSDQKLATRLTQYF.

The chain combines TRBV5-1 with TRBJ1-1; 8 bases line up with TRBD1. This CDR3 comprises 15 residues. Germline CDR1 SGHRS, CDR2 YFSETQ. The ends lost 2 bases at V and 3 bases at J; junction bases unmatched: 6. The CDR3 loop reads CASSFAQGVDTEAFF. CDR3 DNA: TGCGCCAGCAGCTTCGCACAGGGGGTCGACACTGAAGCTTTCTTT. The whole variable domain, filled in from reference TRBV5-1 and TRBJ1-1, reads KAGVTQTPRYLIKTRGQQVTLSCSPISGHRSVSWYQQTPGQGLQFLFEYFSETQRNKGNFPGRFSGRQFSNSRSEMNVSTLELGDSALYLCASSFAQGVDTEAFFGQGTRLTVV.

The CDR3 bases are TGTGCCAGCAGCTTAGCCGGGACACCCATGGACGAGCAGTACTTC. Protein product: CASSLAGTPMDEQYF. The V call is TRBV5-4, the J call TRBJ2-7; the D gene is possibly TRBD1 (6 bases). V was clipped by 2 bases and J by 5 bases, with 17 bases between them. This CDR3 is 15 amino acids long. Germline lookup yields CDR1 SGHNT and CDR2 YYREEE (reference sequence).

This chain connects TRBV29-1 to TRBJ1-1, with TRBD1 identical over 9 bases. There are 11 residues in the CDR3. V gave up 7 bases and J gave up 5 bases; unmatched junction bases: 2. Germline CDR1 and CDR2: SQVTM and ANQGSEA. The CDR3 spells CSGQGGTEAFF. CDR3 DNA sequence: TGCAGCGGACAGGGGGGGACTGAAGCTTTCTTT.

This clone was detected only a few times. The chain carries TRBV7-6 and TRBJ2-3; no clear D gene. Germline V gene sequence: CDR1 SGHVS, CDR2 FNYEAQ. V lost 5 bases and J 0 bases, leaving 15 bases between the germline ends. The CDR3 spans 16 residues. DNA for the CDR3: TGTGCCAGCAGCCTAGTCGGAGCAACTAGCACAGATACGCAGTATTTT. Translation gives CASSLVGATSTDTQYF.

In this sample, this clone turned up a few times. J is TRBJ1-2 and V is TRBV20-1; possible D gene TRBD1, 5 bases. Trimming removed 3 bases at V and 8 bases at J, with 19 bases between. The CDR3 runs 14 residues. Germline CDR1 is DFQATT and CDR2 is SNEGSKA (reference sequence). CDR3 protein: CSASPPGLINGYTF. In nucleotides, the CDR3 is TGCAGTGCTAGTCCCCCAGGGTTGATCAACGGCTACACCTTC.

The chain combines TRBV5-1 with TRBJ2-5, with 11 bases fitting TRBD1. Losses at the gene ends were 3 bases for V and 1 base for J; bases not matched to a gene: 2. This CDR3 has 15 amino acids. Germline loops: CDR1 SGHRS, CDR2 YFSETQ. CDR3 residues: CASSSGTGGQETQYF. CDR3 DNA sequence: TGCGCCAGCAGCTCTGGGACAGGGGGCCAAGAGACCCAGTACTTC.